The 2 T cell receptor beta chains in this list originate from one sample, sequenced in a study of shared clonotypes between healthy human individuals. Naive CD8 cells, CD45RO-negative and positively selected for CCR7, excluded terminally differentiated effector memory CD45RA+ cells. Assay used: immunoSEQ multiplex PCR; TCRdb lists only in-frame clones, some missing. This sample carries fewer than 700,000 clones, roughly 96% of them seen once, and the ten largest clones take about 0.11%. Sample: naive CD8+ T cells sorted from blood. Receptor source: a woman aged 30 to 39 in good health.

The chain is built from TRBV7-8 and TRBJ1-1; D ambiguous. V was shortened by 1 base and J by 11 bases, with 11 bases between the two germline ends. From germline, CDR1 is SGHVS and CDR2 FQNEAQ. There are 12 residues in the CDR3. CDR3: CASSLGAGHAFF. The CDR3 DNA follows: TGTGCCAGCAGCTTAGGGGCGGGTCACGCTTTCTTT. Looking up the rest from reference TRBV7-8 and TRBJ1-1 gives the full variable domain: GAGVSQSPRYKVAKRGQDVALRCDPISGHVSLFWYQQALGQGPEFLTYFQNEAQLDKSGLPSDRFFAERPEGSVSTLKIQRTQQEDSAVYLCASSLGAGHAFFGQGTRLTVV.

This chain links TRBV28 with TRBJ1-1, with D possibly being TRBD1 (5 bases). The V gene lost 1 base and the J gene lost 0 bases, with 24 bases spanning the gap. Germline-derived CDR1 and CDR2 are MDHEN and SYDVKM. The CDR3 contains 20 residues. This chain's CDR3 is CASSLLDWISGEIMNTEAFF. CDR3 DNA: TGTGCCAGCAGTTTATTAGATTGGATCTCGGGGGAGATTATGAACACTGAAGCTTTCTTT.